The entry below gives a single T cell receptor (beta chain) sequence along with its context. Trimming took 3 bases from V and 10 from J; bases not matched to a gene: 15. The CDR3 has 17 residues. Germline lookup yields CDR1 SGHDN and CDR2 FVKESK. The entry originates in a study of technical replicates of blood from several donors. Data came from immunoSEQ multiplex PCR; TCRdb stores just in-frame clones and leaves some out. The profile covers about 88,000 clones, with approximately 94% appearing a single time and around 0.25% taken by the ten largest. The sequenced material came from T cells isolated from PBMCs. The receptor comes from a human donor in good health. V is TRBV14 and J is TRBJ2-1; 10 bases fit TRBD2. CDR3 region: CASSQFGLAGVSGEQFF. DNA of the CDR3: TGTGCCAGCAGCCAGTTCGGGCTAGCGGGAGTCTCGGGCGAGCAGTTCTTC. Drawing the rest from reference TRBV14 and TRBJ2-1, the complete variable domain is EAGVTQFPSHSVIEKGQTVTLRCDPISGHDNLYWYRRVMGKEIKFLLHFVKESKQDESGMPNNRFLAERTGGTYSTLKVQPAELEDSGVYFCASSQFGLAGVSGEQFFGPGTRLTVL.